This TCR beta chain is drawn from a study of monozygotic twins with inflammatory bowel disease. Blood samples of 2 to 2.5 ml were drawn from every donor. It was roughly 3.5 ug of total RNA that each TCR library used. The template switching step added UMIs that contained a 6-nucleotide sample barcode. Reprocessing the 5' RACE reads, TCRdb reports a single entry for every CDR3 protein and omits DNA. The table counts hundreds of thousands of distinct CDR3 sequences; 2.4% lies in the top ten. The CDR3 sequence is 12 residues long. This clonotype was sampled from a human donor with ulcerative colitis or Crohn's disease, or a healthy co-twin of an affected twin (not recorded which). Source material: blood. The V call is TRBV12-3 or TRBV12-4, the J call TRBJ1-6. The CDR3 reads CASSLGEPPLHF.